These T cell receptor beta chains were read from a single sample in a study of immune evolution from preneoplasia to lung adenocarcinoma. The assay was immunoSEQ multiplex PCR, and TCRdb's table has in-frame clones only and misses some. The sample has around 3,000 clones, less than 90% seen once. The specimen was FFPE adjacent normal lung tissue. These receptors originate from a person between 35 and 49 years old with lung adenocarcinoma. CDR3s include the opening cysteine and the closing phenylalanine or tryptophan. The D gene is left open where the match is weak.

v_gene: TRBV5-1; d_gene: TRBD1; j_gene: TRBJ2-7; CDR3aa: CASSLNRGVAYEQYF
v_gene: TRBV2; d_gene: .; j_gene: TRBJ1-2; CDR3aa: CASSEAPPGYTF
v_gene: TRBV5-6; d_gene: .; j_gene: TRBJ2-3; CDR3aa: CASSYLDSRRADTQYF
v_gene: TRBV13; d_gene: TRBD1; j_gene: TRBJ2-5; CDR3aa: CASSFGQGTLKTQYF
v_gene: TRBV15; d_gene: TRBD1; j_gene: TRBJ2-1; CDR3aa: CATRPNRGNEQFF
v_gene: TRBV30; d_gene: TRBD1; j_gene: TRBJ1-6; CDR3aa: CAWTGTENSPLHF
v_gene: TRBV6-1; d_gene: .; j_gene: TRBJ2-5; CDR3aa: CASSGGGQQETQYF
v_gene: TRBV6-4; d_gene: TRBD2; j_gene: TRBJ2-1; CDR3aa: CASSEREYNEQFF
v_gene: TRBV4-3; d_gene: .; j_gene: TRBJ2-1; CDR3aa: CASSQDHPGEREQFF
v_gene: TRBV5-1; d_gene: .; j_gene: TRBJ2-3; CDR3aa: CASSGSTSTDTQYF
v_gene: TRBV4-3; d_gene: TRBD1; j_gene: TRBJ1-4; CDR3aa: CASSPDRAANEKLFF
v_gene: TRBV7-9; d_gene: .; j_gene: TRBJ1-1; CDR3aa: CASRDLDGMNTEAFF
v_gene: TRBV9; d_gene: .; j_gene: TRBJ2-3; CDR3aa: CASSVAGVGSDTQYF
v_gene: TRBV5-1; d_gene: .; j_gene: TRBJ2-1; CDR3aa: CASSLGPGSSYNEQFF
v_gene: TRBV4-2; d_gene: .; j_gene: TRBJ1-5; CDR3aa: CASSQPGTVNQPQHF
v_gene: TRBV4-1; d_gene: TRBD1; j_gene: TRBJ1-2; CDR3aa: CASSSGGRWDRGQNYGYTF